This T cell receptor (beta chain) appears in the sequencing data of a study of cytomegalovirus exposure and HLA in healthy donors. The CDR3 sequence is 15 residues long. Trimming at V came to 8 bases and at J to 1 base, leaving 10 bases not matched to a gene. The germline V gene has CDR1 KGHSH and CDR2 LQKENI. With regard to this clone: Its antigen is as yet unknown.

With 60 Vbeta and 13 Jbeta primers, the PCR was carried out. Clones were read by immunoSEQ multiplex PCR, and TCRdb kept only the in-frame ones, dropping some. The table has 250,000 to 350,000 clones, roughly 90% seen once; the top ten hold approximately 4.3%. General study points: Among the sequence variants, a highly shared cluster was likely an artifact of sequencing. A list of around 160 TCR beta chains associated with cytomegalovirus was given. Later analysis reportedly placed an Asian-associated ancestry cluster below the approximately 680-donor mean in N-insertions. As a later analysis showed, a missense DCLRE1C variant was linked to trimming of TCR beta V- and J-genes.

This TCR derives from a man aged 35 to 55 in good health and CMV-seropositive. The chain carries TRBV18 and TRBJ2-7, with TRBD2 matching over 8 bases. Sequenced: PBMCs. The CDR3 spells CASARMASGSYEQYF. The CDR3 DNA reads as TGTGCCAGCGCCAGAATGGCTAGCGGGTCCTACGAGCAGTACTTC.